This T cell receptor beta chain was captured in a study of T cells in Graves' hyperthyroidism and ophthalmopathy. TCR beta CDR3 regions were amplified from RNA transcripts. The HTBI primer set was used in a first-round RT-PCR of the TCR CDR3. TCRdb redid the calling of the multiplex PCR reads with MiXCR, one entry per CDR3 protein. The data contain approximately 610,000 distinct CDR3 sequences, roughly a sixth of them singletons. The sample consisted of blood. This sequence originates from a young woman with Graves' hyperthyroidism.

The CDR3: CASRGTSGTYNEQFF. Written as DNA, the CDR3 is TGTGCCAGCAGGGGGACTAGCGGTACCTACAATGAGCAGTTCTTC. The V and J genes are TRBV2 and TRBJ2-1, with 11 positions matching TRBD2. With 6 bases clipped from V and 2 bases from J, the junction kept 3 bases outside the gene matches. Germline CDR1 SNHLY, CDR2 FYNNEI. CDR3 length: 15 amino acids.